The following is a T cell receptor (beta chain) sequence with its context. The source of the sample is a study of blood T cell repertoires in COVID-19. Study details: Nucleic acid was either cDNA or gDNA, and it came from T cells, B-cell-depleted T cells, or PBMCs.

Per the authors' pipeline: Using reference gene primer amplification, nucleated cell counts were estimated. Some clones are missing from TCRdb's copy, which holds only in-frame ones; the method was immunoSEQ multiplex PCR. V and J calls and clone size are copied from that table; D and trimming were computed from the DNA. The table records 250,000 to 300,000 clones, 65% to 90% of them present only once. Germline assignment: CDR1 SGHTA and CDR2 FQGNSA. The V gene end was trimmed by 4 bases and the J gene end by 4 bases; junction bases not matched to a gene: 7. CDR3 length: 15 residues. The V and J genes are TRBV7-2 and TRBJ1-5, with TRBD1 identical over 7 bases. The TCR sequence derives from a man aged 45-65 years with active or convalescent COVID-19. Sequencing used peripheral blood. The CDR3 sequence is CASSSRRDRNQPQHF. CDR3 bases: TGTGCCAGCAGCTCTCGCCGGGACAGAAATCAGCCCCAGCATTTT. Full variable domain (missing parts from reference TRBV7-2 and TRBJ1-5): GAGVSQSPSNKVTEKGKDVELRCDPISGHTALYWYRQSLGQGLEFLIYFQGNSAPDKSGLPSDRFSAERTGGSVSTLTIQRTQQEDSAVYLCASSSRRDRNQPQHFGDGTRLSIL.